These 7 T cell receptor beta chains originate from one sample sequenced in a study of CD4 and CD8 cells across lung adenocarcinoma regions. A single record per CDR3 protein comes from TCRdb applying MiXCR to the PCR reads. The sample lists some 23,000 distinct CDR3 sequences, about half occurring once. Sequences were obtained from CD8+ T cells from the center of a lung tumor. The receptors derive from a male donor with lung adenocarcinoma. The CD4 and CD8 labels of this study may be unreliable.

The chain is built from TRBV6-1 and TRBJ2-3, with D maybe TRBD2 (6 bases). The germline V and J ends were trimmed by 6 bases and 11 bases, with 27 bases remaining between them. The germline V gene has CDR1 MNHNS and CDR2 SASEGT. The CDR3 is 16 amino acids. As DNA, the CDR3 is TGTGCCAGCAGGGGACTCCGGGCTATCAGGACAAATGAGCAGTATTTT. It translates to CASRGLRAIRTNEQYF.

The count of this clonotype is one. A read error may account for a junction end that differs from germline. The chain couples TRBV6-1 to TRBJ2-3; no clear D gene. CDR1 and CDR2 from the germline V gene are MNHNS and SASEGT. This CDR3 has 14 residues. CDR3 amino acids: CARSGNSDKDTQYF. In nucleotides, the CDR3 is TGTGCGAGGAGTGGGAACAGTGACAAAGATACGCAGTATTTC.

At least ten counts were recorded for this clonotype. V is TRBV10-2 and J is TRBJ2-5, with a weak D call TRBD2 (5 bases). The CDR3 totals 14 residues. Trimming took off 4 bases at V and 11 bases at J, with 20 bases between the two ends. CDR1 is WSHSY, CDR2 SAAADI, per germline. The CDR3, as DNA: TGCGCCAGCAGTGCCGGAGATACTACGTCGGGGCAGTACTTC. This encodes CASSAGDTTSGQYF.

This clonotype has a count of ten or more. The rearrangement joins TRBV12-3 or TRBV12-4 to TRBJ2-3, with TRBD2 matching 9 bases. The CDR3 spans 16 residues. V lost 6 bases, J lost 6 bases, and 13 bases stayed unmatched. CDR3 nucleotides: TGTGCCAGCAGCTTGTGGGAGCGGGAGGCGGGGGATACGCAGTATTTT. It codes for CASSLWEREAGDTQYF.

The V gene is TRBV7-2, the J gene TRBJ2-3; D is undetermined. The CDR3 covers 11 residues. Germline CDR1 reads SGHTA; CDR2 reads FQGNSA. In DNA, the CDR3 is TGTGGCGGCAGCCCCCCGGAGACGCAGTATTTT. The encoded protein is CGGSPPETQYF.

The chain joins TRBV6-5 to TRBJ2-1, with D tentatively TRBD2 (5 bases). The germline CDR1 and CDR2 sequences are MNHEY and SVGAGI. The CDR3 totals 15 residues. V was cut by 2 bases and J by 1 base, with 9 bases left in between. The CDR3 region is CASSYGGSSYNEQFF. The CDR3, as DNA: TGTGCCAGCAGTTACGGCGGGTCATCCTACAATGAGCAGTTCTTC.

The V call is TRBV4-2, the J call TRBJ2-5; D may be TRBD1 or TRBD2 (6 bases each). Trimming shortened V by 11 bases and J by 2 bases, and 21 bases separated the two germline ends. CDR1 LGHNA and CDR2 YNFKEQ come from the germline V gene. The CDR3 consists of 15 residues. CDR3 sequence reads: CAAGHGGRGQETQYF. CDR3 coding DNA: TGTGCCGCCGGGCACGGGGGCCGTGGGCAAGAGACCCAGTACTTC.